The rows below give T cell receptor beta chains drawn from one sample of a study of post-analysis software for immune sequencing data. TCRdb passed the PCR reads through MiXCR, listing each CDR3 protein once. Of about 820,000 distinct CDR3 sequences in the sample, about 57% were seen once. Sequencing used blood. The origin of the receptors is a girl aged 5 to 17 with multiple sclerosis. The CDR3 runs from the conserved cysteine through the conserved F or W. A D gene is named only where the DNA matches it firmly. The size entry is marked missing in some rows and otherwise reads once, few, many or a size class.

>TRBV12-3/TRBV12-4|TRBJ2-7|NA|NA
TGTGCCAGCTCCCCAGGTGACGCCTACGAGCAGTACTTC
CASSPGDAYEQYF
>TRBV20-1|TRBJ2-1|TRBD2|NA
TGCAGTGCTAGTAGGACTAGCGGGAGCAGCGATGAGCAGTTCTTC
CSASRTSGSSDEQFF
>TRBV6-1|TRBJ2-3|NA|NA
TGTGCCAGCACGGGGCTAGTCTCCACAGATACGCAGTATTTT
CASTGLVSTDTQYF
>TRBV5-1|TRBJ2-7|NA|NA
TGCGCCAGCAGCTTGGTCCCCCCCAGGGGTCGGAACTACGAGCAGTACTTC
CASSLVPPRGRNYEQYF
>TRBV5-6|TRBJ2-7|NA|few
TGTGCCAGCAGCTTGAGGGGCGTTAACTACGAGCAGTACTTC
CASSLRGVNYEQYF
>TRBV12-3/TRBV12-4|TRBJ1-5|NA|NA
TGTGCCAGCAGGACAGTTAGCAATCAGCCCCAGCATTTT
CASRTVSNQPQHF
>TRBV24-1|TRBJ2-6|NA|few
TGTGCCACCGCTGAGGTCTCTGGGGCCAACGTCCTGACTTTC
CATAEVSGANVLTF
>TRBV10-3|TRBJ2-5|NA|NA
TGTGCCAGCACTAGATCCCAAGAGACCCAGTACTTC
CASTRSQETQYF
>TRBV20-1|TRBJ2-7|TRBD1|NA
TGCAGTGCTAGGACGACAGGGTACTACGAGCAGTACTTC
CSARTTGYYEQYF
>TRBV5-1|TRBJ2-7|NA|few
TGCGCCAGCAGCTTGGATGCCCACTCCTACGAGCAGTACTTC
CASSLDAHSYEQYF
>TRBV5-1|TRBJ2-7|NA|NA
TGCGCCAGCAGCTTGGCCGCGGGCCTAGCAGATTACGAGCAGTACTTC
CASSLAAGLADYEQYF
>TRBV7-9|TRBJ1-1|NA|NA
TGTGCCAGCAGCTCCCTCCGGGGGGCGATCACTGAAGCTTTCTTT
CASSSLRGAITEAFF
>TRBV15|TRBJ1-2|NA|NA
TGTGCCACCAGCAGAGGCCGAGAGTATGGCTACACCTTC
CATSRGREYGYTF
>TRBV12-5|TRBJ2-5|TRBD2|once
TGTGCTAGTGGTCCCTCGCCGGGACTAGCGGGAGAGGGCGAGACCCAGTACTTC
CASGPSPGLAGEGETQYF
>TRBV20-1|TRBJ2-5|NA|NA
TGCAGTGCTAGTCAGGTTGGGGTCCTCCAAGAGACCCAGTACTTC
CSASQVGVLQETQYF
>TRBV7-9|TRBJ2-5|TRBD2|NA
TGTGCCAGCAGTCGTAACCTAGCGGGGGGACAAGAGACCCAGTACTTC
CASSRNLAGGQETQYF
>TRBV3-1|TRBJ2-7|TRBD1|few
TGTGCCAGCAGCCAAACCCTTAGGACAGGCTACGAGCAGTACTTC
CASSQTLRTGYEQYF
>TRBV11-2|TRBJ2-3|NA|few
TGTGCCAGCAGCTCCCTTCGCGCTAGTTGGGCGGGAGATACGCAGTATTTT
CASSSLRASWAGDTQYF
>TRBV5-1|TRBJ2-3|TRBD2|NA
TGCGCCAGCAGCACTTGGACTAGCCCAGATACGCAGTATTTT
CASSTWTSPDTQYF
>TRBV6-1|TRBJ2-7|TRBD1|NA
TGTGCCAGCAGTCCCCCTGCAGGGGGCCCCTACGAGCAGTACTTC
CASSPPAGGPYEQYF
>TRBV10-2|TRBJ1-6|TRBD1|few
TGCGCCAGCACTAGTGGGGACAGGGCCACACCCCTCCACTTT
CASTSGDRATPLHF
>TRBV7-9|TRBJ2-7|TRBD1|NA
TGTGCCATCAGTGAGCCAGGACAGGGTCGCCCCTACGAGCAGTACTTC
CAISEPGQGRPYEQYF
>TRBV15|TRBJ2-7|NA|NA
TGTGCCACCAGCAGAGATCGGCCTAGCTGGCACGAGCAGTACTTC
CATSRDRPSWHEQYF
>TRBV4-2|TRBJ1-2|TRBD1|NA
TGTGCCAGCAGCCAAGAAAACAGGGGAGGTGGCTACACCTTC
CASSQENRGGGYTF
>TRBV5-1|TRBJ2-5|TRBD2|NA
TGCGCCAGCAGCCGGGGAGGGTACCAAGAGACCCAGTACTTC
CASSRGGYQETQYF
>TRBV28|TRBJ2-7|NA|few
TGTGCCAGCAGTTTAACCCCGGGGCAGCCGGACGAGCAGTACTTC
CASSLTPGQPDEQYF
>TRBV7-2|TRBJ2-3|TRBD2|few
TGTGCCAGCAGCTGGCCGGGACTAGCGGGGGATACGAATCAAGATACGCAGTATTTT
CASSWPGLAGDTNQDTQYF
>TRBV7-6|TRBJ2-7|TRBD2|few
TGTGCCAGCAGCTTAGCCGGGGGGGGTGACTACGAGCAGTACTTC
CASSLAGGGDYEQYF
>TRBV29-1|TRBJ2-1|TRBD2|NA
TGCAGCGTTGGTGGGTTAGCGGGAGGGTTTGAGCAGTTCTTC
CSVGGLAGGFEQFF
>TRBV9|TRBJ2-5|NA|once
TGTGCCAGCAGCCGGGATCTAGAGACCCAGTACTTC
CASSRDLETQYF
>TRBV28|TRBJ2-5|NA|NA
TGTGCCAGCAGTCCCGGGACAGGAGCGGGATGGACCCAGTACTTC
CASSPGTGAGWTQYF
>TRBV6-6|TRBJ2-1|TRBD2|NA
TGTGCCAGCAAAGCTCTAGCGGGAGGGCCTCAGGATGAGCAGTTCTTC
CASKALAGGPQDEQFF
>TRBV5-1|TRBJ2-3|NA|NA
TGCGCCAGCAGATATACAGGGTACACGCAGTATTTT
CASRYTGYTQYF
>TRBV6-5|TRBJ2-7|NA|few
TGTGCCAGCAGTTACGACGGCCAAAGGGGCGAGCAGTACTTC
CASSYDGQRGEQYF
>TRBV7-9|TRBJ2-1|TRBD1|NA
TGTGCCAGCAGCTCAGGGACAGGGCCGGATGAGCAGTTCTTC
CASSSGTGPDEQFF
>TRBV7-8|TRBJ2-7|TRBD1|NA
TGTGCCAGCAGCTCCCGGGACAGGGCCCACGAGCAGTACTTC
CASSSRDRAHEQYF
>TRBV7-9|TRBJ1-2|NA|few
TGTGCCAGCAGCCCTGGACAGCCTAACTATGGCTACACCTTC
CASSPGQPNYGYTF
>TRBV6-5|TRBJ1-2|TRBD1|NA
TGTGCCAGCAGTTACAGCGTGGCAGGGGGCTATGGCTACACCTTC
CASSYSVAGGYGYTF
>TRBV11-2|TRBJ1-5|NA|few
TGTGCCAGCAGCTTATTACGGGGCCAGCCCCAGCATTTT
CASSLLRGQPQHF
>TRBV11-2|TRBJ1-5|NA|NA
TGTGCCAGCAGTCCCCTGGGGGGCTATCAGCCCCAGCATTTT
CASSPLGGYQPQHF
>TRBV20-1|TRBJ1-2|NA|few
TGCAGTGCTAGAAACAGGACTGGCTACACCTTC
CSARNRTGYTF
>TRBV20-1|TRBJ2-1|TRBD2|few
TGCAGTGCTAGACGACTAGCGGGCTGGCAGTTCTTC
CSARRLAGWQFF
>TRBV11-2|TRBJ2-7|TRBD1|NA
TGTGCCAGCAGCTCGCCGGACAGGACCTCCTACGAGCAGTACTTC
CASSSPDRTSYEQYF
>TRBV5-4|TRBJ2-7|NA|few
TGTGCCAGCAGCCTGGGCGGGGATCTCTACGAGCAGTACTTC
CASSLGGDLYEQYF
>TRBV5-1|TRBJ1-2|TRBD1|NA
TGCGCCAGCAGCCCTATCCCCACAGGGGGCGCGGCTGCGGGCTACACCTTC
CASSPIPTGGAAAGYTF
>TRBV5-1|TRBJ2-7|TRBD2|NA
TGCGCCAGCAGCTTGCTTAGCGGGAGCTCCTACGAGCAGTACTTC
CASSLLSGSSYEQYF
>TRBV5-1|TRBJ1-1|NA|few
TGTGCCAGCAGTTTAGGGGACAACACTGAAGCTTTCTTT
CASSLGDNTEAFF
>TRBV20-1|TRBJ2-5|TRBD2|NA
TGCAGTGCTAGACTAGCGGGTCTGAGGCAAGAGACCCAGTACTTC
CSARLAGLRQETQYF
>TRBV20-1|TRBJ2-5|TRBD1|NA
TGCAGTCCCCTAGACAGGGGGCCGGGAAGGGAGACCCAGTACTTC
CSPLDRGPGRETQYF
>TRBV7-2|TRBJ2-1|NA|NA
TGTGCCAGCAGCCCCCGGGCCAGAGGCGATGAGCAGTTCTTC
CASSPRARGDEQFF
>TRBV20-1|TRBJ2-3|TRBD2|few
TGCAGTGCTAGAGAGGCCGGGCTAGCGGTAATCACAGATACGCAGTATTTT
CSAREAGLAVITDTQYF
>TRBV30|TRBJ1-6|TRBD1|NA
TGTGCCTGCGCCGGGAGGGACAGGACGAGCTCCTATAATTCACCCCTCCACTTT
CACAGRDRTSSYNSPLHF
>TRBV29-1|TRBJ2-1|NA|NA
TGCAGCGTTGGAGGTACCTACGAGCAGTTCTTC
CSVGGTYEQFF
>TRBV29-1|TRBJ1-2|NA|NA
TGCAGCGTGGCCCTCGGGACGGAGAGTAATGGCTACACCTTC
CSVALGTESNGYTF
>TRBV29-1|TRBJ1-2|TRBD1|NA
TGCAGCGTTGAAGGAAGGGACAGGGAGAACTATGGCTACACCTTC
CSVEGRDRENYGYTF
>TRBV29-1|TRBJ2-7|NA|few
TGCAGCGTTGCCGCGCTAGGTCGAAATTACGAGCAGTACTTC
CSVAALGRNYEQYF
>TRBV11-1|TRBJ2-1|NA|NA
TGTGCCAGCAGCTTCATCGCGTCTGAGCAGTTCTTC
CASSFIASEQFF